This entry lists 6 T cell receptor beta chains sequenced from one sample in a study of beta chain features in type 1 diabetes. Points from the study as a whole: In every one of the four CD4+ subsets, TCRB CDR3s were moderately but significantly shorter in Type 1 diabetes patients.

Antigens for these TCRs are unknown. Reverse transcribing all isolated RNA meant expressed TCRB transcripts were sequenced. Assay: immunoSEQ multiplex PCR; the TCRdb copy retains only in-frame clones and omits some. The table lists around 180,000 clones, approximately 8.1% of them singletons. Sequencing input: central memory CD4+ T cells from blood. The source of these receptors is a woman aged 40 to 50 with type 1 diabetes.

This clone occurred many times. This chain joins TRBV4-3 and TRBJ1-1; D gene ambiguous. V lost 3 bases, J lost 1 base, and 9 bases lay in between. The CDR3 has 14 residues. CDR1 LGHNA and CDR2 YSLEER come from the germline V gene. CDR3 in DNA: TGCGCCAGCAGCCAGCCAGATGCGAACACTGAAGCTTTCTTT. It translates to CASSQPDANTEAFF.

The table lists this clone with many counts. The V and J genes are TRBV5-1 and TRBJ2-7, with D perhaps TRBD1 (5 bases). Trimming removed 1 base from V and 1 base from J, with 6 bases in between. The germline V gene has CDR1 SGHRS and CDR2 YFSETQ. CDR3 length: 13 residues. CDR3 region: CASSLQGSYEQYF. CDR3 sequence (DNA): TGCGCCAGCAGCTTGCAGGGTTCCTACGAGCAGTACTTC.

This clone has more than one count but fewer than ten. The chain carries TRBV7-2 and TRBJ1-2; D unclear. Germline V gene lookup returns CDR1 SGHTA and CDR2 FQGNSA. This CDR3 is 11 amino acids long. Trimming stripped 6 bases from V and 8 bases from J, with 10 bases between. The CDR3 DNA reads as TGTGCCAGCAGGGAGGCGGGGGGCTACACCTTC. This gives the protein CASREAGGYTF.

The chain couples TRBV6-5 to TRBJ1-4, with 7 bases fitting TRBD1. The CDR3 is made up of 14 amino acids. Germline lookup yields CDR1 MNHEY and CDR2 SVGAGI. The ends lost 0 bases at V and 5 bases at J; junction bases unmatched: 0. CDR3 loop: CASSYSQGNEKLFF. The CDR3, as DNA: TGTGCCAGCAGTTACTCACAGGGGAATGAAAAACTGTTTTTT.

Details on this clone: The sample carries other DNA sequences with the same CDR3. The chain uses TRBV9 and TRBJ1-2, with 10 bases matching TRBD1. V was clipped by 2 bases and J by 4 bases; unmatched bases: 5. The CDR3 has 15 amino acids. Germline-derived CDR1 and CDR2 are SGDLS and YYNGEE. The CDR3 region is CASSVDRGEIYGYTF. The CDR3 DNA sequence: TGTGCCAGCAGCGTGGACAGGGGGGAGATCTATGGCTACACCTTC.

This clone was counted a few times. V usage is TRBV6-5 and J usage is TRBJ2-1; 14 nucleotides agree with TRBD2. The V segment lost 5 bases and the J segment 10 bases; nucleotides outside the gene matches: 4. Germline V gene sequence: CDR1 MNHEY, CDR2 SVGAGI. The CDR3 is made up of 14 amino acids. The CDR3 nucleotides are TGTGCCAGCAGTACCGGGACTAGCGGGAGCGAGCAGTTCTTC. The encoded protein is CASSTGTSGSEQFF.